Reported below is one T cell receptor beta chain. In the PCR, 60 Vbeta and 13 Jbeta primers were used. Libraries were prepared by immunoSEQ multiplex PCR; TCRdb keeps only in-frame clonotypes and omits some of them. The repertoire holds 130,000 or so clones, about 74% seen once, with around 4.5% in the top ten. These data belong to a study of cytomegalovirus exposure and HLA in healthy donors. The V gene end was trimmed by 4 bases and the J gene end by 6 bases; junction bases not matched to a gene: 12. The length of the CDR3 is 17 residues. The germline V gene encodes CDR1 SGHTA and CDR2 FQGTGA. The source of this sequence is a man aged 18 to 30 in good health and CMV-seropositive. V gene TRBV7-3 combines with J gene TRBJ2-2, with 9 positions matching TRBD1. Material: PBMCs. CDR3 in amino acids: CASSYNGGDRASGELFF. DNA for the CDR3: TGTGCCAGCAGCTATAATGGCGGGGACAGGGCGTCCGGGGAGCTGTTTTTT.